Shown below are 4 T cell receptor beta chains from a single sample sequenced in a study of cytomegalovirus exposure and HLA in healthy donors. Researchers ran the PCR with 60 Vbeta and 13 Jbeta primers. Sequenced by immunoSEQ multiplex PCR; TCRdb stores in-frame clones only, minus some. Altogether roughly 190,000 clones are present, more than 85% being singletons, with the ten largest covering under 2%. The sequencing input was PBMCs. Source of these receptors: a woman under 30 in good health and CMV-seronegative.

As concerns this clone: The junction shows a germline mismatch at one end, possibly a read error. V is TRBV7-9 and J is TRBJ2-7; 8 bases align to TRBD2. Per germline, CDR1 SEHNR and CDR2 FQNEAQ (reference sequence). This CDR3 region has 12 residues. As DNA, the CDR3 is TGTGCCAGCAGTCCTTTCACCGGGACTAGGCACTTC. Encoded protein: CASSPFTGTRHF.

The rearrangement links TRBV15 to TRBJ2-1; 8 bases align to TRBD2. Trimming at V came to 8 bases and at J to 6 bases, leaving 9 bases not matched to a gene. The CDR3 is 14 residues long. Germline V CDR1 and CDR2: LNHNV, YYDKDF (reference sequence). The CDR3 coding sequence is TGTGCCACCGATCAAGCGGGGGAGGGCAATGAGCAGTTCTTC. Its protein product is CATDQAGEGNEQFF.

This chain joins TRBV18 and TRBJ2-3; TRBD2 agrees at 12 bases. The CDR3 contains 18 residues. Germline CDR1 KGHSH, CDR2 LQKENI. Trimming removed 3 bases from V and 2 bases from J; junction bases left unmatched: 9. The CDR3 is CASSPVTSGGIITDTQYF. The CDR3 nucleotides read TGTGCCAGCTCACCGGTGACTAGCGGGGGCATCATCACAGATACGCAGTATTTT.

This clone was seen just once. The chain employs TRBV6-5 and TRBJ1-1; 7 nucleotides line up with TRBD1. The V gene's germline CDR1 is MNHEY and CDR2 SVGAGI. The CDR3 runs to 14 residues. V was pared by 7 bases and J by 2 bases, with 7 bases of the junction left unmatched. The CDR3 nucleotides are TGTGCCAGCACTACAGGGGCGGAAAACACTGAAGCTTTCTTT. Amino acids: CASTTGAENTEAFF.